What follows are 8 T cell receptor beta chains derived from one specimen sequenced in a study of T cell changes during pregnancy in multiple sclerosis. Repertoires were generated with immunoSEQ multiplex PCR, while TCRdb's copy carries only in-frame clones and drops some. The table has about 83,000 clones, more than 90% seen once. Sequencing used peripheral blood, obtained in the second trimester of pregnancy. All receptors come from a female donor with multiple sclerosis, enrolled in a pregnancy study.

The genes are TRBV7-9 and TRBJ2-1; no firm D call. Trimming cost V 1 base and J 6 bases, with 4 bases left between them. There are 12 residues in the CDR3. The germline gives CDR1 SEHNR, CDR2 FQNEAQ (reference sequence). CDR3 amino acids: CASSLGSNEQFF. CDR3 in DNA: TGTGCCAGCAGCTTAGGCAGCAATGAGCAGTTCTTC.

This clone was counted once. The chain has TRBV9 and TRBJ2-3, with D unresolved. Germline assignment: CDR1 SGDLS and CDR2 YYNGEE. This CDR3 is 12 amino acids long. V was trimmed by 3 bases and J by 3 bases, leaving 5 bases between them. CDR3 bases: TGTGCCAGCAGCGCCCCGACAGATACGCAGTATTTT. The encoded protein is CASSAPTDTQYF.

The chain uses TRBV27 and TRBJ2-4; TRBD2 agrees at 7 bases. CDR1 MNHEY and CDR2 SMNVEV come from the germline V gene (reference sequence). The CDR3 runs to 16 residues. The J segment lost 0 bases and the V segment lost 4 bases, leaving 6 bases of the junction unmatched. The CDR3 nucleotides read TGTGCCAGCAGTTCGCGGGAGATGGTAGCCAAAAACATTCAGTACTTC. Translating gives CASSSREMVAKNIQYF.

This clone showed up just once. V is TRBV19 and J is TRBJ2-7, with a weak D call TRBD1 (6 bases). The CDR3 sequence is 13 residues long. CDR1 is LNHDA and CDR2 is SQIVND in the germline V gene (reference sequence). V shed 3 bases and J shed 1 base, with 7 bases lying between them. The CDR3 sequence is CASSMQGSYEQYF. The CDR3 nucleotides are TGTGCCAGTAGTATGCAGGGGTCCTACGAGCAGTACTTC.

The chain links TRBV19 to TRBJ1-2, with D unclear. Germline V CDR1 and CDR2: LNHDA, SQIVND (reference sequence). Trimming took off 10 bases at V and 3 bases at J, with 6 bases between the two ends. The CDR3 extends over 10 amino acids. The CDR3 nucleotides are TGTGCCACCTCGGACTATGGCTACACCTTC. Its protein product is CATSDYGYTF.

The chain recombines TRBV9 with TRBJ2-7; TRBD2 aligns across 11 bases. Germline V gene lookup returns CDR1 SGDLS and CDR2 YYNGEE. The CDR3 covers 15 residues. V lost 0 bases, J lost 6 bases, and 5 bases stayed unmatched. The CDR3 DNA reads TGTGCCAGCAGCGTAGATGCTAGCGGGAGGACCGAGCAGTACTTC. The encoded protein is CASSVDASGRTEQYF. Complete variable domain (other parts from reference TRBV9 and TRBJ2-7): DSGVTQTPKHLITATGQRVTLRCSPRSGDLSVYWYQQSLDQGLQFLIQYYNGEERAKGNILERFSAQQFPDLHSELNLSSLELGDSALYFCASSVDASGRTEQYFGPGTRLTVT.

The rearrangement links TRBV19 to TRBJ2-3, with D possibly matching TRBD1 (5 bases). Trimming removed 6 bases at V and 4 bases at J, with 11 bases between. From germline, CDR1 is LNHDA and CDR2 SQIVND (reference sequence). The CDR3 covers 13 residues. The CDR3 loop is CASRSGWADTQYF. The CDR3 nucleotides read TGTGCCAGTAGGTCAGGGTGGGCAGATACGCAGTATTTT.

The genes are TRBV6-5 and TRBJ2-4; TRBD1 might be the D (6 bases). V shed 5 bases and J shed 1 base, with 12 bases lying between them. The CDR3 covers 15 residues. The germline V gene encodes CDR1 MNHEY and CDR2 SVGAGI. The CDR3: CASSPRGRAKNIQYF. The CDR3 nucleotides read TGTGCCAGCAGTCCCAGGGGACGTGCCAAAAACATTCAGTACTTC.